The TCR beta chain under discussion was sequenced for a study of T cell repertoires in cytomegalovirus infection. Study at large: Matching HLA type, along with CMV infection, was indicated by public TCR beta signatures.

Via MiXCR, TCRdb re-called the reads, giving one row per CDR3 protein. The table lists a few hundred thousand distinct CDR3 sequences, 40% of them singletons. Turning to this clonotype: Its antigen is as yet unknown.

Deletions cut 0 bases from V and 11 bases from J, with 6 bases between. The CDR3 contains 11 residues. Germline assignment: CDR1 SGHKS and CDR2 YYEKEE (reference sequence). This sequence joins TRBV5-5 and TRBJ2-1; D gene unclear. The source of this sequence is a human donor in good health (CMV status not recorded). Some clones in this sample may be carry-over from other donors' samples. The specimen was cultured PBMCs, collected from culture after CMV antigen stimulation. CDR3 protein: CASSLEVKQFF. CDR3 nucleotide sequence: TGTGCCAGCAGCTTGGAGGTTAAGCAGTTCTTC. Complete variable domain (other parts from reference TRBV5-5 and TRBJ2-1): DAGVTQSPTHLIKTRGQQVTLRCSPISGHKSVSWYQQVLGQGPQFIFQYYEKEERGRGNFPDRFSARQFPNYSSELNVNALLLGDSALYLCASSLEVKQFFGPGTRLTVL.